A single sample is the source of the 12 T cell receptor beta chains below, sequenced in a study of T cells in Graves' hyperthyroidism and ophthalmopathy. Template material for amplifying TCR beta CDR3 regions consisted of RNA transcripts. TCR CDR3 underwent first-round RT-PCR with the HTBI primer set. TCRdb called the multiplex PCR reads again in MiXCR, with one record for every CDR3 protein. The sample gives some 530,000 distinct CDR3 sequences, roughly 23% of which show up once; about 53% is in the top ten. Sequencing was carried out using blood. These receptors were obtained from a woman in her 70s with Graves' ophthalmopathy.

This clonotype appeared many times. The chain recombines TRBV28 with TRBJ1-2, with TRBD1 matching 8 bases. There are 14 residues in the CDR3. Germline CDR1 reads MDHEN; CDR2 reads SYDVKM. V was clipped by 5 bases and J by 4 bases; unmatched bases: 6. As DNA, the CDR3 is TGTGCCAGCAGTCGCTTGGACAGGGCCTATGGCTACACCTTC. This gives the protein CASSRLDRAYGYTF.

The table lists this clonotype with a few counts. This rearrangement joins TRBV30 to TRBJ1-2; D ambiguous. CDR1 is GTSNPN, CDR2 SVGIG, per germline (reference sequence). Trimming stripped 3 bases from V and 11 bases from J, with 13 bases between. The CDR3 runs 11 residues. In DNA form, the CDR3 reads TGTGCCTGGAGCCCCCTGCCGGCTTACACCTTC. This gives the protein CAWSPLPAYTF.

This clonotype has only one observation. A read error may explain this, as a much larger clone is one base away. The chain combines TRBV28 with TRBJ1-5; D ambiguous. The V and J ends lost 5 bases and 3 bases respectively, with 17 bases between them. Germline-derived CDR1 and CDR2 are MDHEN and SYDVKM. This CDR3 has 16 residues. CDR3 sequence reads: CASSPILGRVNQPQHF. The CDR3 bases are TGTGCCAGCAGTCCTATTCTCGGACGGGTCAATCAGCCCCAGCATTTT.

The V and J genes are TRBV7-9 and TRBJ2-3; the D is unclear. This CDR3 has 12 amino acids. Germline assignment: CDR1 SEHNR and CDR2 FQNEAQ (reference sequence). V gave up 1 base and J gave up 6 bases, with 5 bases separating them. For the CDR3, the DNA is TGTGCCAGCAGCTTAGTCTTCGATACGCAGTATTTT. The encoded protein is CASSLVFDTQYF.

This clonotype was picked up a small number of times. The chain combines TRBV6-1 with TRBJ2-5; 7 bases are a match to TRBD1. The germline V gene has CDR1 MNHNS and CDR2 SASEGT. V trimming: 5 bases; J trimming: 1 base; junction bases outside the gene matches: 4. The CDR3 has 14 amino acids. The CDR3 nucleotides are TGTGCCAGCAGTTACGGGACAGCCCAAGAGACCCAGTACTTC. Translated: CASSYGTAQETQYF.

The V call is TRBV20-1, the J call TRBJ2-3, with 8 bases identical to TRBD2. The junction had 10 bases not matched to a gene; V was cut back by 4 bases and J by 4 bases. The CDR3 loop spans 15 amino acids. Germline lookup yields CDR1 DFQATT and CDR2 SNEGSKA (reference sequence). CDR3 in DNA: TGCAGTGCTACCCCCCTACCGGGAGGGGCAGATACGCAGTATTTT. Translated: CSATPLPGGADTQYF.

This clonotype has just a few counts. This sequence joins TRBV29-1 and TRBJ2-3; D unresolved. Germline loops: CDR1 SQVTM, CDR2 ANQGSEA. V lost 8 bases and J 3 bases, leaving 12 bases between the germline ends. This CDR3 is 12 amino acids long. CDR3 bases: TGCAGCCATGTAGATGGGACAGATACGCAGTATTTT. Translation gives CSHVDGTDTQYF.

This clonotype showed up many times. The chain has TRBV3-1 and TRBJ1-1; D possibly corresponds to TRBD1 (5 bases). The CDR3 contains 15 residues. Germline V gene lookup returns CDR1 LGHDT and CDR2 YNNKEL (reference sequence). V was cut by 4 bases and J by 5 bases, with 17 bases left in between. In nucleotides, the CDR3 is TGTGCCAGCAGCCGCCAAGGGCAGGGAGAGACTGAAGCTTTCTTT. Amino acid sequence: CASSRQGQGETEAFF.

This clonotype was recorded many times. The chain recombines TRBV11-2 with TRBJ2-7; maybe TRBD2 (5 bases). Trimming removed 2 bases from V and 2 bases from J, with 16 bases in between. From germline, CDR1 is SGHAT and CDR2 FQNNGV. The CDR3 totals 16 residues. CDR3 protein: CASSLSPASRTYEQYF. The DNA for the CDR3 is TGTGCCAGCAGCTTAAGTCCGGCTAGCAGAACCTACGAGCAGTACTTC.

The chain combines TRBV6-1 with TRBJ2-2; D might be TRBD1 or TRBD2, each matching 5 bases. Germline V gives CDR1 MNHNS, CDR2 SASEGT. Deletions cut 3 bases from V and 4 bases from J, with 15 bases between. This CDR3 region has 16 residues. The CDR3 DNA sequence: TGTGCCAGCAGTGACGAGTCGGCGAGGGGCACCGGGGAGCTGTTTTTT. This gives the protein CASSDESARGTGELFF.

This clonotype was found many times. The chain carries TRBV12-3 or TRBV12-4 and TRBJ2-2, with D uncertain. Trimming cost V 7 bases and J 3 bases, with 12 bases left between them. The CDR3 is 14 residues long. CDR3 nucleotides: TGTGCCAGCACCTCTCCTATAGACACCGGGGAGCTGTTTTTT. Translated, it gives CASTSPIDTGELFF.

There are many counts of this clonotype. CDR3 nucleotides: TGTGCCAGCAGCCTAGGTGGAGGACTAGCGGGTTCCTACGAGCAGTACTTC. Protein product: CASSLGGGLAGSYEQYF. The V and J genes are TRBV12-3 or TRBV12-4 and TRBJ2-7; 11 bases agree with TRBD2. This CDR3 is 17 amino acids long. V lost 6 bases and J lost 1; bases outside the gene matches: 11.